This T cell receptor (beta chain) was observed in a study of T-cell memory formation after mild COVID-19. Study results and limitations: Among clones contracting day 15 to 85, CD4/CD8 was balanced, whereas later expanders leaned CD4+.

TCRdb re-called the 5' RACE reads through MiXCR, storing one row per CDR3 protein. There are some 450,000 distinct CDR3 sequences in the sample; around 20% occur only once, and roughly 8.4% lies in the top ten. About this clonotype itself: Its matching antigen is unknown.

The germline V gene has CDR1 SGHTA and CDR2 FQGNSA. The CDR3 runs to 16 residues. Trimming stripped 3 bases from V and 4 bases from J, with 18 bases between. The origin of this receptor is an adult woman who had mild COVID-19 (a few samples of this study predate the infection). Cell type and time point are not known. V is TRBV7-2 and J is TRBJ1-2; D gene unclear. Source material: PBMCs or a T cell subset sorted from them (not recorded which). CDR3 residues: CASSLWVTADGYGYTF. For the CDR3, the DNA is TGTGCCAGCAGCTTGTGGGTTACGGCAGACGGCTATGGCTACACCTTC.